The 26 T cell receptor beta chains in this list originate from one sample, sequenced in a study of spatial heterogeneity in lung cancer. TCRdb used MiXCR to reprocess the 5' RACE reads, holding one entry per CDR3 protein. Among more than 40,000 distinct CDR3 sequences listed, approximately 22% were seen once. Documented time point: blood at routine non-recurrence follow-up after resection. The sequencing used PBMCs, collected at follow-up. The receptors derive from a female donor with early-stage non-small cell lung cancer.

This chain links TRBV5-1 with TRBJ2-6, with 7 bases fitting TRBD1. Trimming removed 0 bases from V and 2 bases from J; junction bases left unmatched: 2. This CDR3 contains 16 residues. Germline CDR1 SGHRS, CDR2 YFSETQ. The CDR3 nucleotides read TGCGCCAGCAGCTTGGGAGGGGGCCCTGGGGCCAACGTCCTGACTTTC. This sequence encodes CASSLGGGPGANVLTF.

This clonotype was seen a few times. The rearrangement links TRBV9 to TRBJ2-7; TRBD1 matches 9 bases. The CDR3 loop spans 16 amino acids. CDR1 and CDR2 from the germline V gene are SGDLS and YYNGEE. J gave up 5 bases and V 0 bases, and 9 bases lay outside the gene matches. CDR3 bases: TGTGCCAGCAGCGTAGACCCACAGGGGGCGAGAAACGAGCAGTACTTC. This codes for CASSVDPQGARNEQYF.

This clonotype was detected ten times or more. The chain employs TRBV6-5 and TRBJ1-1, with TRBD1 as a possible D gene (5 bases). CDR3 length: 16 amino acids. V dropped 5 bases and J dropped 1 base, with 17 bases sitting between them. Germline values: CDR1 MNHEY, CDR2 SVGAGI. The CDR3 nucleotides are TGTGCCAGCAGTAGATTGGCGGGGGGATCGAACACTGAAGCTTTCTTT. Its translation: CASSRLAGGSNTEAFF.

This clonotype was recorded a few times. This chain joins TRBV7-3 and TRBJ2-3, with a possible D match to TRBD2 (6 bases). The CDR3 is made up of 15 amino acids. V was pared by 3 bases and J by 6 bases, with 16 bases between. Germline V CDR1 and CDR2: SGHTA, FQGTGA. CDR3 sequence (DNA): TGTGCCAGCAGCTTGGGGGACTTGGGGAGTGATACGCAGTATTTT. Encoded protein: CASSLGDLGSDTQYF.

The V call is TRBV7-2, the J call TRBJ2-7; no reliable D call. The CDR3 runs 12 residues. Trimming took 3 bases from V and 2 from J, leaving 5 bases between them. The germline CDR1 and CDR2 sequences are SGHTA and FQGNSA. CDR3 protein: CASSFDTYEQYV. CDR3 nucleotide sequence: TGTGCCAGCAGCTTTGACACCTACGAGCAGTACGTC.

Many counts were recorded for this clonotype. The CDR3 nucleotides read TGTGCCAGCAGACCCCCTAACACTGAAGCTTTCTTT. This gives the protein CASRPPNTEAFF. V gene TRBV28 combines with J gene TRBJ1-1, with D hard to call. V lost 6 bases and J 2 bases, leaving 7 bases between the germline ends. The V gene's germline CDR1 is MDHEN and CDR2 SYDVKM. This CDR3 contains 12 residues.

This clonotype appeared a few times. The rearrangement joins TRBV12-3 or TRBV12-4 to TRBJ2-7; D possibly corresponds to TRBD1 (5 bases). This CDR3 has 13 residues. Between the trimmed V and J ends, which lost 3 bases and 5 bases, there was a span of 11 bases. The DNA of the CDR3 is TGTGCCAGCAGTTTTTCCAGGGTCCACGAGCAGTACTTC. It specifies CASSFSRVHEQYF.

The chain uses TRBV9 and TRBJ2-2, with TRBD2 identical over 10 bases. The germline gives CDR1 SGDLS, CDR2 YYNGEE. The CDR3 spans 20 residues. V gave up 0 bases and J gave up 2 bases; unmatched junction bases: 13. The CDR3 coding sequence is TGTGCCAGCAGCGTAGGGACACGACAATTACTAGCGGGAAACACCGGGGAGCTGTTTTTT. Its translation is CASSVGTRQLLAGNTGELFF.

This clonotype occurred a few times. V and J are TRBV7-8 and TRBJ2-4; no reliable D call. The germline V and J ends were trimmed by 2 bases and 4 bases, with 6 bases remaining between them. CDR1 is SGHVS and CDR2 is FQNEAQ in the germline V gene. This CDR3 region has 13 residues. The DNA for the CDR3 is TGTGCCAGCAGCTTACGGTCTAAAAACATTCAGTACTTC. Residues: CASSLRSKNIQYF.

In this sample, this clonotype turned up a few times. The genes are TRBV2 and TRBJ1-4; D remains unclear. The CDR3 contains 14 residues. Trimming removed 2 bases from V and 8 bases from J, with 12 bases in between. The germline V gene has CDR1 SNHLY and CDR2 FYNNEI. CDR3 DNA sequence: TGTGCCAGCAGTGAATGGTGGCAGGCCGAAAAACTGTTTTTT. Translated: CASSEWWQAEKLFF.

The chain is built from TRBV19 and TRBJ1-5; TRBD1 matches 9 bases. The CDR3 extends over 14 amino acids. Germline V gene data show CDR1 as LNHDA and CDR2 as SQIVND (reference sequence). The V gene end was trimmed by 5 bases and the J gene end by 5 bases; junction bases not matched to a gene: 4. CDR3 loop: CASSLRDRDQPQHF. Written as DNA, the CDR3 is TGTGCCAGTAGTCTCCGGGACAGGGATCAGCCCCAGCATTTT.

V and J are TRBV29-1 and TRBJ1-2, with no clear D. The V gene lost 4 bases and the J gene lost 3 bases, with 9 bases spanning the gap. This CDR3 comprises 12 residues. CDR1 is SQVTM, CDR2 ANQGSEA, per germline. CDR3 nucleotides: TGCAGCGTTGTCGGGGATTACTATGGCTACACCTTC. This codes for CSVVGDYYGYTF.

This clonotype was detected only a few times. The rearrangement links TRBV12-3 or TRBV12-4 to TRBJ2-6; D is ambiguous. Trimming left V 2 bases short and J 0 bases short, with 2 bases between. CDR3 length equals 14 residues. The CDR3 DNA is TGTGCCAGCAGTTTACACTCTGGGGCCAACGTCCTGACTTTC. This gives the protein CASSLHSGANVLTF.

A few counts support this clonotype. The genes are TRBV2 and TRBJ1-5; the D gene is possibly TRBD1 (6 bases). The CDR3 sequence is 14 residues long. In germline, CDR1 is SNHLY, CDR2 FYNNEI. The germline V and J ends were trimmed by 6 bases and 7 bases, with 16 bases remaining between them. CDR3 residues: CASRAGAGEQPQHF. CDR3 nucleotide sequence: TGTGCCAGCAGGGCCGGCGCAGGGGAGCAGCCCCAGCATTTT.

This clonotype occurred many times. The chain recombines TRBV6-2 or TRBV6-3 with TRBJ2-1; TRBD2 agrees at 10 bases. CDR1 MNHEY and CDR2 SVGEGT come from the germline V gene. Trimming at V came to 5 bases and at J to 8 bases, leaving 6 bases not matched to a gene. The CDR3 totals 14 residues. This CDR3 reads CASSGTSEFDEQFF. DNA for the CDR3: TGTGCCAGCAGTGGGACTAGCGAGTTCGATGAGCAGTTCTTC.

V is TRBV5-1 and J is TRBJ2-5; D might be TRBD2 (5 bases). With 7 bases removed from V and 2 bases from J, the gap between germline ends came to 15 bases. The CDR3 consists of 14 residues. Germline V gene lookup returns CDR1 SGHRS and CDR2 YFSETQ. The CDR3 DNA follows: TGCGCCAGCTCCACGGGAATGCGGCAAGAGACCCAGTACTTC. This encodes CASSTGMRQETQYF.

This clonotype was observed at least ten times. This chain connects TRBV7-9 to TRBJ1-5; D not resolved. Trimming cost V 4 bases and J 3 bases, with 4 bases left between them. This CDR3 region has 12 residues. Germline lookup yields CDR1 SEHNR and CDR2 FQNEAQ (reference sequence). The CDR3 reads CASSSNNQPQHF. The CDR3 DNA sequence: TGTGCCAGCAGCTCAAACAATCAGCCCCAGCATTTT.

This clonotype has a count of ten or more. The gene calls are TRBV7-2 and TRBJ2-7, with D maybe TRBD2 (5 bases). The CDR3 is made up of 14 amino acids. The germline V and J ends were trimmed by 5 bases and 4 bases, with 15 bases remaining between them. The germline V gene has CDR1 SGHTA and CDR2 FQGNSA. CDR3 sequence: CASSLGLSGYEQYF. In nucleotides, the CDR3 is TGTGCCAGCAGCCTAGGTCTTTCGGGGTACGAGCAGTACTTC.

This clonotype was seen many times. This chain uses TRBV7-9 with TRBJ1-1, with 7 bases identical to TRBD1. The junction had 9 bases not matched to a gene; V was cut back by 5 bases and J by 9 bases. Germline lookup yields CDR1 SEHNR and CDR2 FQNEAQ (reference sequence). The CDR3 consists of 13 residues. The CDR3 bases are TGTGCCAGCAGCGCGTGGGGACAGAATCAAGCTTTCTTT. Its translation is CASSAWGQNQAFF.

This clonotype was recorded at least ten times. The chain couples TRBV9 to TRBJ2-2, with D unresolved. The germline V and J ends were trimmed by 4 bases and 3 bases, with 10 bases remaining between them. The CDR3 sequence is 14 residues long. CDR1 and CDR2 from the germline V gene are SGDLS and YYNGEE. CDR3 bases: TGTGCCAGCAGCCTCAGCCCCCACACCGGGGAGCTGTTTTTT. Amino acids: CASSLSPHTGELFF.

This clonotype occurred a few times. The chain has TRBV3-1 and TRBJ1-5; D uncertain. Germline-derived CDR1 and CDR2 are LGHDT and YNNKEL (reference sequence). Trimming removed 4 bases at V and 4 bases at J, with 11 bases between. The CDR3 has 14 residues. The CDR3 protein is CASSPGLINQPQHF. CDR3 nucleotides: TGTGCCAGCAGCCCCGGACTCATTAATCAGCCCCAGCATTTT.

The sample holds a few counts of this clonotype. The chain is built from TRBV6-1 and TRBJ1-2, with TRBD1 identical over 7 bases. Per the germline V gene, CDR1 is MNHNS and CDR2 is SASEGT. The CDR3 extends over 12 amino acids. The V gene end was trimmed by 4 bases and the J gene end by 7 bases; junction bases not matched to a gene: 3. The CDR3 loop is CASSGGQFGYTF. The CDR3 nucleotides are TGTGCCAGCAGTGGGGGACAGTTTGGCTACACCTTC.

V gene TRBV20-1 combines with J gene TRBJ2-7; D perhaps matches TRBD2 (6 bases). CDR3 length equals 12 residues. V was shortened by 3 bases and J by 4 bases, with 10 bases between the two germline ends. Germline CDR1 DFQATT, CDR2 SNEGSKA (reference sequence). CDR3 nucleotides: TGCAGTGCTAGTGAGAGCGGGTACGAGCAGTACTTC. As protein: CSASESGYEQYF.

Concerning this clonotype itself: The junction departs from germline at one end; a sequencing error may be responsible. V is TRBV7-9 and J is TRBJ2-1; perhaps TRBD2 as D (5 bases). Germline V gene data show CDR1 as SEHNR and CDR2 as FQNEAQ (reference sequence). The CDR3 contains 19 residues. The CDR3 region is CASSPLSRRLNLRENEQFF. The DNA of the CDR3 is TGTGCTAGCAGCCCCTTAAGCAGGCGACTAAATCTAAGGGAAAATGAGCAGTTCTTC.

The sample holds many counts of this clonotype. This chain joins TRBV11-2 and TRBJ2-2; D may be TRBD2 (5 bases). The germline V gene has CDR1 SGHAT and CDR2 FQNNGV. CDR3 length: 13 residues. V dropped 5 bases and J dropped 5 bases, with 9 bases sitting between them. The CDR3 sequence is CASSVGRTGELFF. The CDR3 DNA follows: TGTGCCAGCAGCGTGGGGAGAACCGGGGAGCTGTTTTTT.

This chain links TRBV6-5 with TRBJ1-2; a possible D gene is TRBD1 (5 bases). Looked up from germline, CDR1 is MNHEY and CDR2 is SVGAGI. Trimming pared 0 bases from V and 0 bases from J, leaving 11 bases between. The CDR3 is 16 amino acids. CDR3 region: CASSYSAGFANYGYTF. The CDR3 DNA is TGTGCCAGCAGTTACTCGGCAGGGTTTGCTAACTATGGCTACACCTTC.